This T cell receptor (beta chain) emerged from a study of blood T cell repertoires in COVID-19 (dated by TCRdb to 2018 to 2020). Some background on the complete study: The collaborator samples originated in the United States, Italy and Spain and spanned the acute and convalescent phases of COVID-19. The material from the prospective study consisted of cDNA or gDNA derived from T cells, B-cell-depleted T cells, or PBMCs. Deeply sampled blood TCRbeta repertoires from subjects exposed to, actively infected with, or recovered from COVID-19 were included in the dataset. The repertoires were released in a freely available public database intended as a resource for research on the immune response to SARS-CoV-2. Samples came from the ongoing ImmuneRACE study (first 160 participants) plus 1,254 subjects from 6 global collaborators. The sample metadata nearly always contained a de-identified subject ID, COVID-19 status, age in years and sex. HLA class I and class II types, where available, came from metadata supplied by the sample provider rather than from assay-based typing. Paper-wide results and their limitations: Clinical and demographic metadata were provided uncurated, with the amount varying by source and participant.

About this clone itself: The clone's antigen remains unknown. There are no base qualities to consult, and no much larger clone falls within one base.

Collaborating institutions collected whole blood in K2EDTA tubes following their own protocols. For TCRbeta analysis, collaborators shipped samples as frozen whole blood, isolated PBMCs, or DNA extracted from either of those sample types. The germline V gene (reference sequence) sets CDR1 to GTSNPN and CDR2 to SVGIG. The CDR3 covers 13 residues, taking in both the cysteine and the phenylalanine. Left in the record is the CDR3 DNA by itself, 39 bases read in frame from the first base. Trimming leaves V shorter by 5 bases and J shorter by 4 bases, with the junction holding 6 bases beyond the gene matches. TCRbeta CDR3 regions were amplified from genomic DNA using the immunoSEQ Assay, a bias-controlled multiplex PCR. The source study handled its data this way. The number of nucleated cells in each sample was estimated by amplification of reference gene primers within the assay. Sequence reads were collapsed and filtered to measure the absolute abundance of every unique TCRbeta CDR3 rearrangement. For each sample, productive Simpson clonality was calculated as the square root of Simpson's diversity index across productive rearrangements. Drawn from immuneACCESS, this table holds only the in-frame rearrangements with V and J called that TCRdb kept. Clones are partly lost; checked studies trace under half to an unresolved V gene and leave the rest unexplained. D and trimming come from the DNA, and the V and J calls and clone size come from that table. The sample profile shows about 200,000 clones; around 83% of them were found once. Almost 5% of the sample is taken by the ten largest.

The origin of this receptor is a woman aged 80 or over with acute or convalescent COVID-19. Sequencing used peripheral blood. The V and J segments used are TRBV30 and TRBJ2-7; 9 of the junction bases match TRBD1. The CDR3 amino acid sequence is: CAWAPGQGYEQYF. The DNA sequence is TGTGCCTGGGCCCCGGGACAGGGTTACGAGCAGTACTTC. Supplemented by the reference TRBV30 and TRBJ2-7 proteins around the CDR3, the complete variable domain is SQTIHQWPATLVQPVGSPLSLECTVEGTSNPNLYWYRQAAGRGLQLLFYSVGIGQISSEVPQNLSASRPQDRQFILSSKKLLLSDSGFYLCAWAPGQGYEQYFGPGTRLTVT.